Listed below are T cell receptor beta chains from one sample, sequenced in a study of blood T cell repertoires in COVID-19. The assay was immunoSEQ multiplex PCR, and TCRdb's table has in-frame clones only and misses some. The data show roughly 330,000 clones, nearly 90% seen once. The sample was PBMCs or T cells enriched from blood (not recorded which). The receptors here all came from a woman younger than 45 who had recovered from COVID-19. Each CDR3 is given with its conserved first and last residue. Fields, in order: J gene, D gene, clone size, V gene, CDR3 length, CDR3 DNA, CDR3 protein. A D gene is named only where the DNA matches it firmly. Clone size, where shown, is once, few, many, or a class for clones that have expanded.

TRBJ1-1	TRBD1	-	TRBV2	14	TGTGCCAGCAGTATCCCGACAGGGCGCACTGAAGCTTTCTTT	CASSIPTGRTEAFF
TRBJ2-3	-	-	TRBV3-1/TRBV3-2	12	TGTGCCAGCAGCCAAGCCTTAGATACGCAGTATTTT	CASSQALDTQYF
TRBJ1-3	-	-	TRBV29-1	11	TGCAGCGTTTTATCCGGAAACACCATATATTTT	CSVLSGNTIYF
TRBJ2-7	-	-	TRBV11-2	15	TGTGCCAGCACTAAGGGGGAGGGGAAGGGGTACGAGCAGTACTTC	CASTKGEGKGYEQYF
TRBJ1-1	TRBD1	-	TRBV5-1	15	TGCGCCAGCAGCCTAGGGACAGGGACGAACACTGAAGCTTTCTTT	CASSLGTGTNTEAFF
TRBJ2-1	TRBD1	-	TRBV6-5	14	TGTGCCAGCAGAAGACAGGGGACCTACAATGAGCAGTTCTTC	CASRRQGTYNEQFF
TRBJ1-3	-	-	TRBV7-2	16	TGTGCCAGCAGCTTAGCTCATGGGGGGACTGGAAACACCATATATTTT	CASSLAHGGTGNTIYF
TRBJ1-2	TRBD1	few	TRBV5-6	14	TGTGCCAGCAGCTATATACAGGGGTCCTATGGCTACACCTTC	CASSYIQGSYGYTF
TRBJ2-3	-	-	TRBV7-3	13	TGTGCCAGCAGCCTACAGGGAGCAGATACGCAGTATTTT	CASSLQGADTQYF
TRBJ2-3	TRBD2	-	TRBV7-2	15	TGTGCCAGCAGCACCCAGCGGGGCCGCACAGATACGCAGTATTTT	CASSTQRGRTDTQYF
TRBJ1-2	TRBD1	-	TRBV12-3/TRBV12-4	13	TGTGCCAGCAGTTTCCAGGGGGGCTATGGCTACACCTTC	CASSFQGGYGYTF